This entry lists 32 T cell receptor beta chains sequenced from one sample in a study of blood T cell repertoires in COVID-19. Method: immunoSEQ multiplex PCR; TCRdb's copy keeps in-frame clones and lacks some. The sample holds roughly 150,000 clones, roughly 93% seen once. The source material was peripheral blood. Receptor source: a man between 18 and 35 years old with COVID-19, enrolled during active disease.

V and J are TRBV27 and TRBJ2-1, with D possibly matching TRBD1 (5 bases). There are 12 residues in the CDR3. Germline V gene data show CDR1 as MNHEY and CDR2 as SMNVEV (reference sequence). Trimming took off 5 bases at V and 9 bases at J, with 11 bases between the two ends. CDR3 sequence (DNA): TGTGCCAGCAGTGGGATGGGGCGTGAGCAGTTCTTC. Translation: CASSGMGREQFF.

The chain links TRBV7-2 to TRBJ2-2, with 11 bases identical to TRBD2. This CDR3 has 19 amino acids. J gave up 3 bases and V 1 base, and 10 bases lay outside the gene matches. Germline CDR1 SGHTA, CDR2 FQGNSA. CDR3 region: CASSLGALAGVAYTGELFF. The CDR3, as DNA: TGTGCCAGCAGCTTAGGAGCACTAGCGGGGGTGGCATACACCGGGGAGCTGTTTTTT. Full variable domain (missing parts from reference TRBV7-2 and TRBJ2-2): GAGVSQSPSNKVTEKGKDVELRCDPISGHTALYWYRQSLGQGLEFLIYFQGNSAPDKSGLPSDRFSAERTGGSVSTLTIQRTQQEDSAVYLCASSLGALAGVAYTGELFFGEGSRLTVL.

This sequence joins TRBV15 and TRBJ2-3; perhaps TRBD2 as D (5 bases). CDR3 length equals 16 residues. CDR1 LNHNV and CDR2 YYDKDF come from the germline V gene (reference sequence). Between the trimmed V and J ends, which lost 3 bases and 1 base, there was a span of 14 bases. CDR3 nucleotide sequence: TGTGCCACCAGCAGGGAAGGACTCTGGGGCACAGATACGCAGTATTTT. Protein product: CATSREGLWGTDTQYF. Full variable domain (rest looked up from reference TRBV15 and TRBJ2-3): DAMVIQNPRYQVTQFGKPVTLSCSQTLNHNVMYWYQQKSSQAPKLLFHYYDKDFNNEADTPDNFQSRRPNTSFCFLDIRSPGLGDTAMYLCATSREGLWGTDTQYFGPGTRLTVL.

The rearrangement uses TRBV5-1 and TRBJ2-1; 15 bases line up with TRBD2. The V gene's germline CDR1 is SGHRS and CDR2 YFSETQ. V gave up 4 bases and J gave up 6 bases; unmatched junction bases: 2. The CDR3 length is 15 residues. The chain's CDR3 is CASSGTSGRSNEQFF. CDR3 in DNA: TGCGCCAGCAGCGGGACTAGCGGGAGGAGCAATGAGCAGTTCTTC.

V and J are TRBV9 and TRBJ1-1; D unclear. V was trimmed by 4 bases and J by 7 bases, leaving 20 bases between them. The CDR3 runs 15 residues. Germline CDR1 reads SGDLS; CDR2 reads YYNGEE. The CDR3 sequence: CASSPAISSDFEAFF. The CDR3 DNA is TGTGCCAGCAGCCCAGCTATTTCCTCAGACTTTGAAGCTTTCTTT.

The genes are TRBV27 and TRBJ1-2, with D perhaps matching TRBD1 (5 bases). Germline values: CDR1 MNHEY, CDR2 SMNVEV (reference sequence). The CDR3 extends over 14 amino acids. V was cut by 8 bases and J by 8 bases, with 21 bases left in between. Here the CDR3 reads CASSPDWGAGGYTF. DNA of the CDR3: TGTGCCAGCTCCCCGGATTGGGGCGCTGGCGGCTACACCTTC.

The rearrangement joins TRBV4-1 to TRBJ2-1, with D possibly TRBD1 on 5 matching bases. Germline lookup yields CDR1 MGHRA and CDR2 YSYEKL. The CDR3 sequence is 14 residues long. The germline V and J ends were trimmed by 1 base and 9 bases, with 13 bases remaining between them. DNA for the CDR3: TGCGCCAGCAGCCAAGGACAGTGGGAAAGTGAGCAGTTCTTC. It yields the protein CASSQGQWESEQFF.

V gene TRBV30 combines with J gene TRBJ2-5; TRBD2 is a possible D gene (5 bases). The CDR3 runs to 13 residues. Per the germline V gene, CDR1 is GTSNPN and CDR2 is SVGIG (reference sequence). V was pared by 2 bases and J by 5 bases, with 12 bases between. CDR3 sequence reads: CAWSKNAGETQYF. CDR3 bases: TGTGCCTGGAGTAAGAACGCGGGTGAGACCCAGTACTTC. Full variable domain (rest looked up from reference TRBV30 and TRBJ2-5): SQTIHQWPATLVQPVGSPLSLECTVEGTSNPNLYWYRQAAGRGLQLLFYSVGIGQISSEVPQNLSASRPQDRQFILSSKKLLLSDSGFYLCAWSKNAGETQYFGPGTRLLVL.

This CDR3 reads CASSPGPTGEQYF. In DNA, the CDR3 is TGTGCCAGCAGTCCCGGGCCCACAGGGGAGCAGTACTTC. The rearrangement joins TRBV6-2 or TRBV6-3 to TRBJ2-7; D might be TRBD1 (6 bases). V was cut by 5 bases and J by 7 bases, with 15 bases left in between. CDR1 and CDR2 from the germline V gene are MNHEY and SVGEGT. This CDR3 has 13 residues.

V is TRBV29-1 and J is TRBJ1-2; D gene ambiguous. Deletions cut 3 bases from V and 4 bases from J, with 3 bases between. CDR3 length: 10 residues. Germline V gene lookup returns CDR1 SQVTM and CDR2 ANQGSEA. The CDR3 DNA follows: TGCAGCGTTGAGAGCTATGGCTACACCTTC. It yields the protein CSVESYGYTF.

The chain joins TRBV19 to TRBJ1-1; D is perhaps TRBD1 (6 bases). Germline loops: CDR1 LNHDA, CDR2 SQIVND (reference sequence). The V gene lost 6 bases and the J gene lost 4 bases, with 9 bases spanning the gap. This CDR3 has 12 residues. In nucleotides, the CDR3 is TGTGCCAGTAGGGGGGCGCCCACTGAAGCTTTCTTT. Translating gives CASRGAPTEAFF. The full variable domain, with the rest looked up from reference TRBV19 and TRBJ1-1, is DGGITQSPKYLFRKEGQNVTLSCEQNLNHDAMYWYRQDPGQGLRLIYYSQIVNDFQKGDIAEGYSVSREKKESFPLTVTSAQKNPTAFYLCASRGAPTEAFFGQGTRLTVV.

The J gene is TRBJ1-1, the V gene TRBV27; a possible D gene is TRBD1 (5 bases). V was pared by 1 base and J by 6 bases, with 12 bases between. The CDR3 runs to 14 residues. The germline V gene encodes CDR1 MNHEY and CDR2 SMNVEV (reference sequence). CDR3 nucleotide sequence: TGTGCCAGCAGTTTATGGGGCGGGGTGTCTGAAGCTTTCTTT. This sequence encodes CASSLWGGVSEAFF.

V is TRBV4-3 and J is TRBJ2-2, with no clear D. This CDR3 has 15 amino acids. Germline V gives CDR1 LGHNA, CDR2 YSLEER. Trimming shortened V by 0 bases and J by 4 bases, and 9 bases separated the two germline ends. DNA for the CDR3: TGCGCCAGCAGCCAAGATCCTGGGCTCACCGGGGAGCTGTTTTTT. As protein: CASSQDPGLTGELFF.

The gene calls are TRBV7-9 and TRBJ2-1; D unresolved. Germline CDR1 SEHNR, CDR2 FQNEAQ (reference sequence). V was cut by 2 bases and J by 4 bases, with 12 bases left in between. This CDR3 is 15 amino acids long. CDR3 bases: TGTGCCAGCAGCTTACCTAGGTTGAAATACAATGAGCAGTTCTTC. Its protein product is CASSLPRLKYNEQFF.

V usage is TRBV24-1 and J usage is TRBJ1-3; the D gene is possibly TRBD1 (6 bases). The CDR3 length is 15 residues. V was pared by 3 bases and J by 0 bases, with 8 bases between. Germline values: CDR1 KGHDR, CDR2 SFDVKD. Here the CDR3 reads CATSDTGSSGNTIYF. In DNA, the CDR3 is TGTGCCACCAGTGATACAGGGAGCTCTGGAAACACCATATATTTT.

Written as DNA, the CDR3 is TGTGCCAGCAGCCCGGGACAGCATATCTCCTACGAGCAGTACTTC. Encoded protein: CASSPGQHISYEQYF. This chain links TRBV3-1 (or the pseudogene TRBV3-2) with TRBJ2-7; 7 nucleotides align to TRBD1. Trimming removed 4 bases from V and 0 bases from J; junction bases left unmatched: 6. The CDR3 contains 15 residues. Germline CDR1 and CDR2: LGHDT and YNNKEL (reference sequence).

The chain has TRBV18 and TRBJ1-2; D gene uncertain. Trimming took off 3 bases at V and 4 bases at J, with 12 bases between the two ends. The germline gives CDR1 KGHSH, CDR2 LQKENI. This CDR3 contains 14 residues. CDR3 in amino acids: CASSPGRESYGYTF. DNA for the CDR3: TGTGCCAGCTCACCGGGGAGAGAGAGCTATGGCTACACCTTC.

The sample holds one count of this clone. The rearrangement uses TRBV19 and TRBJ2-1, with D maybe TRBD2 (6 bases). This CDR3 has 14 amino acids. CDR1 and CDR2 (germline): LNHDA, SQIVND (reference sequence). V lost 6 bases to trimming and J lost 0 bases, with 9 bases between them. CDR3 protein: CASRGGSSYNEQFF. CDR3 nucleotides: TGTGCCAGTAGGGGGGGTAGCTCCTACAATGAGCAGTTCTTC.

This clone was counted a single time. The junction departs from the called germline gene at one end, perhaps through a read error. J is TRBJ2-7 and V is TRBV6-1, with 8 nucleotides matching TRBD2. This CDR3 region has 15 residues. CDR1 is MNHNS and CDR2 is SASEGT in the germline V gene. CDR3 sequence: CASREGLADSYEQYF. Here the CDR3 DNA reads TGTGCCAGCAGGGAAGGACTAGCAGACTCCTACGAGCAGTACTTC.

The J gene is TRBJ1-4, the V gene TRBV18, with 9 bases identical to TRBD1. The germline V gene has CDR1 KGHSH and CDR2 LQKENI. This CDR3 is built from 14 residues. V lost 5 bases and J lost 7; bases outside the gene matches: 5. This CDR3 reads CASSTDRGFEKLFF. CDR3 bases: TGTGCCAGCTCAACGGACAGGGGATTTGAAAAACTGTTTTTT.

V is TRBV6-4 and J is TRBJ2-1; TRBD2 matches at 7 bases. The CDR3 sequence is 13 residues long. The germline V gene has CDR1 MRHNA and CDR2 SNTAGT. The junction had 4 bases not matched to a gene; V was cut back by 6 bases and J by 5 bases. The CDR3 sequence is CASSLADNNEQFF. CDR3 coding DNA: TGTGCCAGCAGCCTAGCGGACAACAATGAGCAGTTCTTC.

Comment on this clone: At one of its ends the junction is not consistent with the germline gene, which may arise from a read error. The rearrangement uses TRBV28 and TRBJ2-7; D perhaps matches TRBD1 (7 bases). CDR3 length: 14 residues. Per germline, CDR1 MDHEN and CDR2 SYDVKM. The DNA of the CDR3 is TGTGCCAGCAGTTTGGAGGCAGGGGCGGGACAGCAATACTTC. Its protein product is CASSLEAGAGQQYF.

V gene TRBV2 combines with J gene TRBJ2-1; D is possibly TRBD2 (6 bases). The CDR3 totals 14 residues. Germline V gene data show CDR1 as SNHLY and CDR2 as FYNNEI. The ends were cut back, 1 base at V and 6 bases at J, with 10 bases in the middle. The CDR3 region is CASSEGLVGNEQFF. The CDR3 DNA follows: TGTGCCAGCAGTGAAGGACTAGTAGGCAATGAGCAGTTCTTC.

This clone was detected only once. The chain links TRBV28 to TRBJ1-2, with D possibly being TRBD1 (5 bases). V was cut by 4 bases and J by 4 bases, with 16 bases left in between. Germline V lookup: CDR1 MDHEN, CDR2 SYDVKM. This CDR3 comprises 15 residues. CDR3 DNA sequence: TGTGCCAGCAGTTCCATATATACAGGCCTCTATGGCTACACCTTC. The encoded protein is CASSSIYTGLYGYTF.

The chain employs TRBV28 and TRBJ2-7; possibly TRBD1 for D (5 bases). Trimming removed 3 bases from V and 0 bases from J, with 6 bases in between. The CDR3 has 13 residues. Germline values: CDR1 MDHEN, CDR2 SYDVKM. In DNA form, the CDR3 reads TGTGCCAGCAGTTTTAGGGGCTCCTACGAGCAGTACTTC. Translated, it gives CASSFRGSYEQYF. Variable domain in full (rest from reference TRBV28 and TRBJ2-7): DVKVTQSSRYLVKRTGEKVFLECVQDMDHENMFWYRQDPGLGLRLIYFSYDVKMKEKGDIPEGYSVSREKKERFSLILESASTNQTSMYLCASSFRGSYEQYFGPGTRLTVT.

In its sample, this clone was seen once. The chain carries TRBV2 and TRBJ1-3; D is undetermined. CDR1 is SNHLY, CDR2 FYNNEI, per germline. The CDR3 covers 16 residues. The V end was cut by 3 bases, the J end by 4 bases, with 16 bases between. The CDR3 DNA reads TGTGCCAGCAGTGAGGTACAGCCACCCCCCGGAAACACCATATATTTT. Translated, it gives CASSEVQPPPGNTIYF.

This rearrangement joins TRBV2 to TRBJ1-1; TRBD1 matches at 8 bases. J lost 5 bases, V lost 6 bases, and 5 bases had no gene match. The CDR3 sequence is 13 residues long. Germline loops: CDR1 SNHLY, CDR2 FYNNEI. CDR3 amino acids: CASRTGDRTEAFF. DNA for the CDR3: TGTGCCAGCAGAACCGGGGACAGGACTGAAGCTTTCTTT.

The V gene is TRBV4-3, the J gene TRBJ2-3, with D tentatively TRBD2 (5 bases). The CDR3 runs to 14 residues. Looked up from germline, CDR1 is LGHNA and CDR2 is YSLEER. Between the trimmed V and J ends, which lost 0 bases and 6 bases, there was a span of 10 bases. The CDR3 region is CASSQERREDTQYF. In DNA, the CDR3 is TGCGCCAGCAGCCAAGAACGAAGGGAGGATACGCAGTATTTT.

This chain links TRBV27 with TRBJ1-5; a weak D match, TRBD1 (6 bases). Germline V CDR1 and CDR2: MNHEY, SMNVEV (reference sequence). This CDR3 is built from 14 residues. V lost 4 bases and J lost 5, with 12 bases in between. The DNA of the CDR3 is TGTGCCAGCAGTTGGGGGCCGAGGGATCAGCCCCAGCATTTT. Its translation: CASSWGPRDQPQHF.

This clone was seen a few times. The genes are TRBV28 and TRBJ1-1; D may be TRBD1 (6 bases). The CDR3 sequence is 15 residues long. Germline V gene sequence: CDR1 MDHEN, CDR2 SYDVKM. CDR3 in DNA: TGTGTCTCCAGGTGGGGACACCGAGTTAACACTGAAGCTTTCTTT. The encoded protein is CVSRWGHRVNTEAFF.

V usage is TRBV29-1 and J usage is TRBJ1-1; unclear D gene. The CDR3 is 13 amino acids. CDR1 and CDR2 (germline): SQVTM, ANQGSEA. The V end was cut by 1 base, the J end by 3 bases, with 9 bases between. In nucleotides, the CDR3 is TGCAGCGTTGAAGTAGTGGTGGACACTGAAGCTTTCTTT. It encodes CSVEVVVDTEAFF.

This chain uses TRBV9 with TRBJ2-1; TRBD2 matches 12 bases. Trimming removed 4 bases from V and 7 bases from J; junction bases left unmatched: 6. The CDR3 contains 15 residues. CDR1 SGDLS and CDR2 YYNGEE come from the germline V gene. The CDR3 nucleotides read TGTGCCAGCAGCTCAACTAGCGGGAGGCCAAATGAGCAGTTCTTC. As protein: CASSSTSGRPNEQFF. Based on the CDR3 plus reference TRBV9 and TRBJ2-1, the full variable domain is DSGVTQTPKHLITATGQRVTLRCSPRSGDLSVYWYQQSLDQGLQFLIQYYNGEERAKGNILERFSAQQFPDLHSELNLSSLELGDSALYFCASSSTSGRPNEQFFGPGTRLTVL.